This T cell receptor (beta chain) was captured in a study of CD8 T cells in ankylosing spondylitis. This clonotype was seen only a few times. The antigen is not known. Quantitative molecular-barcoded 5'-RACE generated the TCR beta libraries. TCRdb ran MiXCR on the 5' RACE reads and lists one entry per CDR3 protein. The sample carries some 800,000 distinct CDR3 sequences, approximately 10% recorded once. The study, taken as a whole, reports: Clones linked with disease were CD8+ and fairly uncommon in the peripheral blood. Several highly homologous variants made up a TCR beta motif, and this motif appeared characteristic of ankylosing spondylitis blood. Disease-linked clones reportedly concentrated significantly in matched ankylosing spondylitis synovial fluid.

CDR3 size: 15 residues. Germline V gene lookup returns CDR1 MGHDK and CDR2 SYGVNS. V dropped 2 bases and J dropped 4 bases, with 15 bases sitting between them. The sequencing sample was made of blood, either unsorted or a sorted T cell fraction (not recorded which). This receptor was identified in a male donor with ankylosing spondylitis. The chain recombines TRBV25-1 with TRBJ2-7, with D perhaps given as TRBD1 or TRBD2 (5 bases each). CDR3 coding DNA: TGTGCCAGCAGTGAAGTTTCTGGGGGTACGTACGAGCAGTACTTC. Protein: CASSEVSGGTYEQYF.